Shown below are 4 T cell receptor beta chains from a single sample sequenced in a study of shared clonotypes between healthy human individuals. Cells designated naive CD8 were CD45RO-negative and were positively selected for CCR7, with terminally differentiated effector memory CD45RA+ cells excluded. Generated by immunoSEQ multiplex PCR, the TCRdb table keeps only in-frame clones and is missing some. The sample includes 600,000 or so clones, about 95% seen only once; the top ten take about 0.11%. The sequenced material came from naive CD8+ T cells sorted from blood. All receptors derive from a woman aged 25 to 45 in good health.

The chain links TRBV7-8 to TRBJ1-2; 7 nucleotides match TRBD1. V shed 5 bases and J 6 bases; nucleotides not matched to a gene: 6. CDR3 length: 13 amino acids. The germline V gene has CDR1 SGHVS and CDR2 FQNEAQ. The DNA for the CDR3 is TGTGCCAGCAGCGGGCGTACAGGGGATGGCTACACCTTC. The encoded protein is CASSGRTGDGYTF. Full variable domain (rest looked up from reference TRBV7-8 and TRBJ1-2): GAGVSQSPRYKVAKRGQDVALRCDPISGHVSLFWYQQALGQGPEFLTYFQNEAQLDKSGLPSDRFFAERPEGSVSTLKIQRTQQEDSAVYLCASSGRTGDGYTFGSGTRLTVV.

The CDR3 DNA reads TGTGCCAGCAGTTTCCAGGGGGCGGGATGGGGCTACACCTTC. Amino acid sequence: CASSFQGAGWGYTF. This chain links TRBV27 with TRBJ1-2; 8 bases line up with TRBD1. Trimming cost V 3 bases and J 8 bases; bases outside gene matches: 8. Germline CDR1 and CDR2: MNHEY and SMNVEV (reference sequence). This CDR3 has 14 residues.

V and J are TRBV2 and TRBJ1-5, with TRBD1 matching 8 bases. Per germline, CDR1 SNHLY and CDR2 FYNNEI. The CDR3 runs to 19 residues. With V trimmed by 3 bases and J by 0 bases, 13 bases remained unmatched. The chain's CDR3 is CASSEAVRGLPGSNQPQHF. DNA for the CDR3: TGTGCCAGCAGTGAGGCTGTCAGGGGGCTGCCGGGTAGCAATCAGCCCCAGCATTTT.

Concerning this clone itself: Other DNA sequences in the same sample also yield this CDR3. The CDR3 bases are TGTGCCAGCAGCTTAGCCGGGGAGCTGTTTTTT. Amino acids: CASSLAGELFF. This chain uses TRBV5-6 with TRBJ2-2; D remains ambiguous. This CDR3 region has 11 residues. In germline, CDR1 is SGHDT, CDR2 YYEEEE. Trimming left V 2 bases short and J 6 bases short, with 2 bases between.